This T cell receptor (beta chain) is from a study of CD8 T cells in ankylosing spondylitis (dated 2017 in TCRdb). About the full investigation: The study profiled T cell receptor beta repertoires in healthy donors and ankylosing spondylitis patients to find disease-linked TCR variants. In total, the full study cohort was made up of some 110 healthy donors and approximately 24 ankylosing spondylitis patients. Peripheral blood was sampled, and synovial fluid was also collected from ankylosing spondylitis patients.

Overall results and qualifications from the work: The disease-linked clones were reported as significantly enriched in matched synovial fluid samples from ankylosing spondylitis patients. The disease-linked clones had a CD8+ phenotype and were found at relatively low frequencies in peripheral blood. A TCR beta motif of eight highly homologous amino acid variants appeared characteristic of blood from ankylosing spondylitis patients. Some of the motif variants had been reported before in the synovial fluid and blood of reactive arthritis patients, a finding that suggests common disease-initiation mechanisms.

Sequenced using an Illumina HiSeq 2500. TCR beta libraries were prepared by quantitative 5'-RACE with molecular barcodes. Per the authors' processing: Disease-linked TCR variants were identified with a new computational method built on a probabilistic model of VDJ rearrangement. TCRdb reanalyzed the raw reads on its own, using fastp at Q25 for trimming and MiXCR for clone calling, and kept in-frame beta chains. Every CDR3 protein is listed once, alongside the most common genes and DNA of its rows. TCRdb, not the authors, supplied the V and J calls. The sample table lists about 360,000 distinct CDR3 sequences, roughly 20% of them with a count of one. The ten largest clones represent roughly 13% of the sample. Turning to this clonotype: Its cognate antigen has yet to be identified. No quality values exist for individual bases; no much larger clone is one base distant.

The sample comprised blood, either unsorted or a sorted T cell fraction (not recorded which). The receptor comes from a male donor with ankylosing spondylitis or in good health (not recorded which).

The CDR3 region: CATSAGSYEQYF. The sequenced DNA is TGTGCCACCAGTGCCGGTTCCTACGAGCAGTACTTC. The chain is encoded by TRBV24-1 joined to TRBJ2-7; the D gene is not confidently resolved. Inclusive of the bounding cysteine and phenylalanine, the CDR3 is 12 residues long. Kept here is only the CDR3 DNA, which spans 36 bases and is read in frame from base 1. CDR1 and CDR2 are drawn from the germline V gene: KGHDR, SFDVKD. The V and J ends are trimmed by 5 bases and 1 base, leaving 5 bases between them.